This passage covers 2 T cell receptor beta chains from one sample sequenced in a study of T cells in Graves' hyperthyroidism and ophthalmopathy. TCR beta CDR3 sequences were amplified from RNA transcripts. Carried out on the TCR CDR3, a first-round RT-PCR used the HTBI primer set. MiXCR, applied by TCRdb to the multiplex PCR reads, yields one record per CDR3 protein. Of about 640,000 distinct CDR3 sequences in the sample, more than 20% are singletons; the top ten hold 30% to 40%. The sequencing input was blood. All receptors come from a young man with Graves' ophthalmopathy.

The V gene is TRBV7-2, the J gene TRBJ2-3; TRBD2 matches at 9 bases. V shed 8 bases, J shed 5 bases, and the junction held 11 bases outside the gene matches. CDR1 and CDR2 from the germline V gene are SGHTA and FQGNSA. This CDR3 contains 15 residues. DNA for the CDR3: TGTGCCAGCGGGAGGGGGCGGGGGGGGGAAGATACGCAGTATTTT. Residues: CASGRGRGGEDTQYF.

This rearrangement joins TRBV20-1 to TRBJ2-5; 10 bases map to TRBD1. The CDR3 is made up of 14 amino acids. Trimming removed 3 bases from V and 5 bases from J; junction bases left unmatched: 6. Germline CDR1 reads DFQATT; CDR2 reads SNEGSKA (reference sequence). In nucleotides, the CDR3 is TGCAGTGCTAGGGGGACAGGGGTGAGGGAGACCCAGTACTTC. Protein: CSARGTGVRETQYF.